The rows below give T cell receptor beta chains drawn from one sample of a study of response to subunit inactivated influenza vaccine. TCRdb ran MiXCR on the RT-PCR reads and lists one entry per CDR3 protein. This table holds about 540,000 distinct CDR3 sequences, roughly 25% found once. The same specimen was also included in a second study, on T cells expressing NK-cell markers.

The material sequenced was CD4+ T cells sorted from PBMCs, taken roughly 12 days after vaccination. These receptor sequences come from a man aged 45-60 years who received an inactivated influenza vaccine. The CDR3 runs from the conserved cysteine through the conserved F or W.

cdr3_aa	v_call	j_call
CSVRAGNEQFF	TRBV29-1	TRBJ2-1
CASSLLAGEGSAYEQYF	TRBV5-1	TRBJ2-7
CATSDHGRETQYF	TRBV24-1	TRBJ2-5
CASSQDTANYGYTF	TRBV4-3	TRBJ1-2
CASSSGTGFTEAFF	TRBV12-3/TRBV12-4	TRBJ1-1
CASREDRGQNEKLFF	TRBV9	TRBJ1-4
CASTRTGAHEQYF	TRBV28	TRBJ2-7
CASSQGLAGGSFSSYEQYF	TRBV4-3	TRBJ2-7
CASSWETSRETQYF	TRBV5-1	TRBJ2-5
CSAPKPSGRATDTQYF	TRBV20-1	TRBJ2-3
CASSSYLGVAYEQYF	TRBV27	TRBJ2-7
CASSQGGSSRGQFF	TRBV14	TRBJ2-1
CASSPPALAGGNEQFF	TRBV12-3/TRBV12-4	TRBJ2-1
CASSRTQDAFF	TRBV12-3/TRBV12-4	TRBJ1-1
CASRWLAEYEQYF	TRBV6-2/TRBV6-3	TRBJ2-7
CASSLITAEAFF	TRBV28	TRBJ1-1
CASSRTEQETQYF	TRBV7-3	TRBJ2-5
CASSLDQVATQYF	TRBV11-2	TRBJ2-3
CASSGYRGRNEKLFF	TRBV7-9	TRBJ1-4
CASSLGTLNYGYTF	TRBV5-1	TRBJ1-2
CASSLRDPAFGNEQFF	TRBV12-3/TRBV12-4	TRBJ2-1
CASSLRLTTDTQYF	TRBV7-9	TRBJ2-3